The rows below give T cell receptor beta chains drawn from one sample of a study of beta chain features in type 1 diabetes. Produced via immunoSEQ multiplex PCR; TCRdb's table is partial and in-frame only. The sample shows a few hundred thousand clones, 14% of them seen only once. Sequencing was performed on naive CD4+ T cells from blood. All receptors derive from a man aged 25-40 years in good health. Both conserved end residues are trimmed from each CDR3. Each record gives: D gene, V gene, J gene, CDR3 length, CDR3 protein. A D gene is named only where the DNA matches it firmly.

-	TRBV27	TRBJ2-7	10	ASSLEGLEQY
-	TRBV7-2	TRBJ2-7	13	ASSLVPDRSYEQY
-	TRBV7-9	TRBJ2-3	12	ASSLATGRDTQY
TRBD1	TRBV29-1	TRBJ1-2	12	SVEDGTGPYGYT
-	TRBV2	TRBJ1-5	12	ASSADISNQPQH
TRBD1	TRBV7-8	TRBJ1-1	13	ASSQDRGRGSEAF
-	TRBV18	TRBJ2-7	12	ASSPESSSYEQY
TRBD2	TRBV7-2	TRBJ2-3	13	ASSSLADSTDTQY
-	TRBV11-2	TRBJ2-2	14	ASSSLQAGFAGELF
-	TRBV18	TRBJ2-1	13	ASSPTRGAYNEQF
-	TRBV6-6	TRBJ2-5	12	ASTLDRAQETQY
TRBD1	TRBV30	TRBJ1-1	14	ARSPGQGIGQPGAF
TRBD1	TRBV30	TRBJ1-3	10	AWDRGGNTIY
-	TRBV2	TRBJ2-6	15	ASSEGRVAAGANVLT
TRBD2	TRBV19	TRBJ2-1	14	ASSPRLAGERDEQF
TRBD1	TRBV5-1	TRBJ1-4	13	ASSLQGATNEKLF
-	TRBV9	TRBJ2-5	14	ASSVTPLGPQETQY
-	TRBV7-2	TRBJ2-3	14	ASSSRKGTSTDTQY
-	TRBV7-2	TRBJ2-6	13	ASSPGESGANVLT
-	TRBV4-2	TRBJ2-1	12	ASSPGQTYNEQF
TRBD2	TRBV10-3	TRBJ2-3	12	AISDKRGTDTQY
TRBD2	TRBV7-8	TRBJ2-7	17	ASSLIWSSGRLTSYEQY
TRBD1	TRBV10-3	TRBJ2-5	11	AISRQGLETQY